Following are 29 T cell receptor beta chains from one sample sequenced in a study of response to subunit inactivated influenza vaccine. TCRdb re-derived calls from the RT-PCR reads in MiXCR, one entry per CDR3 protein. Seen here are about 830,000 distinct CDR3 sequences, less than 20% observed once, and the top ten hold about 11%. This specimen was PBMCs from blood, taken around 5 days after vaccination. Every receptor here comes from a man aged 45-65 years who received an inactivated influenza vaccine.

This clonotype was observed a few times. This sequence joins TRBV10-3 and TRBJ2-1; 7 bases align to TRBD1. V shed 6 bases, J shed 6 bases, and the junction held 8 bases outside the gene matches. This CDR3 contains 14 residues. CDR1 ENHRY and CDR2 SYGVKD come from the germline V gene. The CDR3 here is CAIRGTESINEQFF. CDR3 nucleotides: TGTGCCATCAGAGGGACAGAGAGTATCAATGAGCAGTTCTTC.

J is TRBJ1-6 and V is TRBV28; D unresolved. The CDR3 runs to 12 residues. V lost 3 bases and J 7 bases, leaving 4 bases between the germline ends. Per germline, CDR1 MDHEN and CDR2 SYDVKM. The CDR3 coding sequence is TGTGCCAGCAGTTTTGAAAATTCACCCCTCCACTTT. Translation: CASSFENSPLHF.

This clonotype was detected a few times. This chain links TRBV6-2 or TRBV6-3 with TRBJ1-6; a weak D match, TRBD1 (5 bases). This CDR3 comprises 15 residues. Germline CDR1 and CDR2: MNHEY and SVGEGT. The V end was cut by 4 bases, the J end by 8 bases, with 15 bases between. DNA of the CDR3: TGTGCCAGCAGTTCGCTAGGCGGGGGAGATTCACCCCTCCACTTT. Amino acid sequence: CASSSLGGGDSPLHF.

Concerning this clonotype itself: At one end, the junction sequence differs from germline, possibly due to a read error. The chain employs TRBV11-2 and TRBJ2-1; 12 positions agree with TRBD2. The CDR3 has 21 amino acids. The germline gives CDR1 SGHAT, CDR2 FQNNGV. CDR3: CASGFRGIRLAGVGANNEQFF. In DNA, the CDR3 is TGTGCCAGCGGCTTCAGGGGGATAAGACTAGCGGGAGTAGGGGCAAACAATGAGCAGTTCTTC.

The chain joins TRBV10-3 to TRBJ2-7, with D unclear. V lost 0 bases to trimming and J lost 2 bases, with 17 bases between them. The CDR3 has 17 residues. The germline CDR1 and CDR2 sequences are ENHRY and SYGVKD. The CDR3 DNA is TGTGCCATCAGTGAGTCGGTCGGGTTAGGGTACACCTACGAGCAGTACTTC. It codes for CAISESVGLGYTYEQYF.

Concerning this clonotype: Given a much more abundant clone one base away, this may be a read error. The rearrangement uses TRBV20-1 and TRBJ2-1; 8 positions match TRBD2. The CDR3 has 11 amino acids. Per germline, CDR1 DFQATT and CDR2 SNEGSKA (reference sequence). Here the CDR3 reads CTAILAGAQFF. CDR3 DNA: TGCACTGCTATTCTAGCGGGCGCGCAGTTCTTC.

In nucleotides, the CDR3 is TGCAGTGCCACCGGGAGTAAGAAATACGAGCAGTACTTC. Its translation is CSATGSKKYEQYF. This rearrangement joins TRBV20-1 to TRBJ2-7, with D maybe TRBD2 (6 bases). There are 13 residues in the CDR3. The germline V gene encodes CDR1 DFQATT and CDR2 SNEGSKA (reference sequence). Between the trimmed V and J ends, which lost 6 bases and 4 bases, there was a span of 16 bases.

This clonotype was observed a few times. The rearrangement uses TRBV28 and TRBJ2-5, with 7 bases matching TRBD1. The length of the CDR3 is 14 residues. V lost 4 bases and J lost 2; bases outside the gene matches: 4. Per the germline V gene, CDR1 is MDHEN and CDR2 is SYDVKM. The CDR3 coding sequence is TGTGCCAGCAGTTCGGACAGGATTCAAGAGACCCAGTACTTC. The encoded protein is CASSSDRIQETQYF. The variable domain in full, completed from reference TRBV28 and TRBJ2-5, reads DVKVTQSSRYLVKRTGEKVFLECVQDMDHENMFWYRQDPGLGLRLIYFSYDVKMKEKGDIPEGYSVSREKKERFSLILESASTNQTSMYLCASSSDRIQETQYFGPGTRLLVL.

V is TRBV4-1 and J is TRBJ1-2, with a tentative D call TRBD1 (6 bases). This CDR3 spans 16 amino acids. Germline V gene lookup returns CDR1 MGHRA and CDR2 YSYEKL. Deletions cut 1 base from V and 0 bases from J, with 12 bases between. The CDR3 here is CASSQVHRVTNYGYTF. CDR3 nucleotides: TGCGCCAGCAGCCAAGTCCACAGGGTCACTAACTATGGCTACACCTTC.

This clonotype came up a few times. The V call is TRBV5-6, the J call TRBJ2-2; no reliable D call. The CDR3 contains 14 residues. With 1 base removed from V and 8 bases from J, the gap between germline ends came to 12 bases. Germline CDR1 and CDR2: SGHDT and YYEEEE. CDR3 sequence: CASSLRKLLGELFF. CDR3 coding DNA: TGTGCCAGCAGCTTGCGGAAACTCTTAGGGGAGCTGTTTTTT. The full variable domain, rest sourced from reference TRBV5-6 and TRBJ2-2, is DAGVTQSPTHLIKTRGQQVTLRCSPKSGHDTVSWYQQALGQGPQFIFQYYEEEERQRGNFPDRFSGHQFPNYSSELNVNALLLGDSALYLCASSLRKLLGELFFGEGSRLTVL.

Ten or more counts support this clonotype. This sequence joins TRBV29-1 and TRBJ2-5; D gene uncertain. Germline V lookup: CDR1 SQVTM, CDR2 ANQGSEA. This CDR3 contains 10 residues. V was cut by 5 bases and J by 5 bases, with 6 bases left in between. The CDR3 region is CSVQRETQYF. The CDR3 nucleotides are TGCAGCGTTCAACGCGAGACCCAGTACTTC.

CDR3: CSARDGRATDTQYF. The CDR3 DNA sequence: TGCAGTGCTAGAGATGGTAGGGCCACAGATACGCAGTATTTT. J is TRBJ2-3 and V is TRBV20-1; D uncertain. CDR1 and CDR2 (germline): DFQATT, SNEGSKA (reference sequence). This CDR3 contains 14 residues. V gave up 0 bases and J gave up 2 bases, with 9 bases separating them.

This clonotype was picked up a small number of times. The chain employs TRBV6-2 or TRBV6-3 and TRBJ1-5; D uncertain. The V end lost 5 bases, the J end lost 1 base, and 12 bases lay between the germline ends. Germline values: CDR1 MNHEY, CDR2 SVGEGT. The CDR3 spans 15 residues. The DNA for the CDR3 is TGTGCCAGCAGTCCAATAATGTCCAGCAATCAGCCCCAGCATTTT. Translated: CASSPIMSSNQPQHF.

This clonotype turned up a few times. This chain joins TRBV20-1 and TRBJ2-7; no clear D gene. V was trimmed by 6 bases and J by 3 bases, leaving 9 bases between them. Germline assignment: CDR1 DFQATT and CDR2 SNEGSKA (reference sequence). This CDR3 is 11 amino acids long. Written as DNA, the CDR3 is TGCAGTGCGCCTATAGGCTACGAGCAGTACTTC. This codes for CSAPIGYEQYF.

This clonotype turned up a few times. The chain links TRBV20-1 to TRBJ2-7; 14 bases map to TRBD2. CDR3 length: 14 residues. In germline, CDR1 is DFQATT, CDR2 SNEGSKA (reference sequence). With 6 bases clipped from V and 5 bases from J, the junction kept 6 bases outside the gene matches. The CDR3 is CSAIGTSGRDEQYF. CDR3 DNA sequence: TGCAGTGCCATTGGGACTAGCGGGAGAGACGAGCAGTACTTC.

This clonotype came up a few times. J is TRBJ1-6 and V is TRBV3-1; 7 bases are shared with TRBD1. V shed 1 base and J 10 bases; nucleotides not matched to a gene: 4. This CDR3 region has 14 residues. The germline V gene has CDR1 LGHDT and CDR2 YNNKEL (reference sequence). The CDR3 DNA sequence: TGTGCCAGCAGCCAAGTGACAGGGCGCTCACCCCTCCACTTT. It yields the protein CASSQVTGRSPLHF.

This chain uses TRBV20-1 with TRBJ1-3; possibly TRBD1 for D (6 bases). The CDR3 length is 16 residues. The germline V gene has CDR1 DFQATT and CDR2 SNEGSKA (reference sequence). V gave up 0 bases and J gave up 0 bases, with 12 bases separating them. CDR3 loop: CSAREPKTGSGNTIYF. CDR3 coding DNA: TGCAGTGCTAGAGAACCAAAGACAGGCTCTGGAAACACCATATATTTT.

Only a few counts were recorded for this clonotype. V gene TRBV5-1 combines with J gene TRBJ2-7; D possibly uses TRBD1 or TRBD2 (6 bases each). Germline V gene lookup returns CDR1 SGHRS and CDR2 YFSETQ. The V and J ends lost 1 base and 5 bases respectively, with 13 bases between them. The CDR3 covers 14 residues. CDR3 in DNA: TGCGCCAGCAGCTTGCGGGGGCCTAGCGACGAGCAGTACTTC. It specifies CASSLRGPSDEQYF.

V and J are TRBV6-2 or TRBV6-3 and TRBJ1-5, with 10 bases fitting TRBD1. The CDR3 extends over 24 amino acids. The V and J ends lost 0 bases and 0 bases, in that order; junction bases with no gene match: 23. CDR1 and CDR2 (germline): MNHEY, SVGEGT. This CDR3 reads CASSYSYLGSSGTGAPYSNQPQHF. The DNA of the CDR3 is TGTGCCAGCAGTTACTCGTATCTCGGTTCGTCAGGGACAGGGGCTCCCTATAGCAATCAGCCCCAGCATTTT.

DNA for the CDR3: TGTGCCACCTTCGATCTAGCCAAAAACATTCAGTACTTC. Residues: CATFDLAKNIQYF. The V gene is TRBV24-1, the J gene TRBJ2-4; D is uncertain. Germline loops: CDR1 KGHDR, CDR2 SFDVKD. The V and J ends lost 9 bases and 0 bases respectively, with 8 bases between them. The CDR3 is 13 amino acids.

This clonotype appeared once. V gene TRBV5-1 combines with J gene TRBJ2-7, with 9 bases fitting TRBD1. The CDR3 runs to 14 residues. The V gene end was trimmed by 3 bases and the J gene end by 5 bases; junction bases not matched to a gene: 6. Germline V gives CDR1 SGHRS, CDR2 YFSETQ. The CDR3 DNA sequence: TGCGCCAGCAGCTCTACAGGGGGCCCCCACGAGCAGTACTTC. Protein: CASSSTGGPHEQYF.

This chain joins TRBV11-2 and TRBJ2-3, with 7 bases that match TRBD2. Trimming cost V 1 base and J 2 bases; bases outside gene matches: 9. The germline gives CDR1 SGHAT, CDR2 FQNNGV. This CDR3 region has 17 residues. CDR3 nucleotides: TGTGCCAGCAGCTTAGGGGCCGGGCTAGCGGCCACAGATACGCAGTATTTT. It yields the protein CASSLGAGLAATDTQYF.

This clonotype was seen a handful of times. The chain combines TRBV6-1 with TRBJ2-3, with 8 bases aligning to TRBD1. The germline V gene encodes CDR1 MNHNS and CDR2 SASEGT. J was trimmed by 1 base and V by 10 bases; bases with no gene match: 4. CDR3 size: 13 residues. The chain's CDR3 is CATSRGRTDTQYF. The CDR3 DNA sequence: TGTGCCACATCCAGGGGGCGCACAGATACGCAGTATTTT.

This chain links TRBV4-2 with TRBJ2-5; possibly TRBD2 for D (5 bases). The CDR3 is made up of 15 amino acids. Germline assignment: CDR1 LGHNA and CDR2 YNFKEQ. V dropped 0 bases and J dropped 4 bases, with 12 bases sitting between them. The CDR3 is CASSQDGSGSETQYF. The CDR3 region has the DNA TGTGCCAGCAGCCAAGATGGCTCGGGGTCAGAGACCCAGTACTTC.

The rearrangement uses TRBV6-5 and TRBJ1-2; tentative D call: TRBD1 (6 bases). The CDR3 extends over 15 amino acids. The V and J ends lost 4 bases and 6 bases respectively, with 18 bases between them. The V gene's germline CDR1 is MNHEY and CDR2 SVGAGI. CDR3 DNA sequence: TGTGCCAGCAGTTCCGTCGGACAGAATGTCAATGGCTACACCTTC. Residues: CASSSVGQNVNGYTF.

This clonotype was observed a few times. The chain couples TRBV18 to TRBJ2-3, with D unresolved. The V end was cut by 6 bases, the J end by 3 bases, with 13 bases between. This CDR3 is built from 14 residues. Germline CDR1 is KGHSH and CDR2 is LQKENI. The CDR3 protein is CASSPPMGTDTQYF. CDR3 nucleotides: TGTGCCAGCTCCCCTCCGATGGGGACAGATACGCAGTATTTT.

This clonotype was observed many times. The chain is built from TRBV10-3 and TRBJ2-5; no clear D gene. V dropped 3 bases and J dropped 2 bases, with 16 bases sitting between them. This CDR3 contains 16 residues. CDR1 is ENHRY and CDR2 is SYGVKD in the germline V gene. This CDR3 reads CAISEDLGQMQETQYF. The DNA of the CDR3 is TGTGCCATCAGTGAAGATCTTGGGCAGATGCAAGAGACCCAGTACTTC.

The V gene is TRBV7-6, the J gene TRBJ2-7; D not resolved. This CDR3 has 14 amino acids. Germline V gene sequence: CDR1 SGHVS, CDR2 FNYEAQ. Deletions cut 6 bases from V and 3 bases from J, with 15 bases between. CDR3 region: CASSSLVSDYEQYF. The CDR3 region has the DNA TGTGCCAGCAGTTCCCTCGTAAGCGACTACGAGCAGTACTTC.

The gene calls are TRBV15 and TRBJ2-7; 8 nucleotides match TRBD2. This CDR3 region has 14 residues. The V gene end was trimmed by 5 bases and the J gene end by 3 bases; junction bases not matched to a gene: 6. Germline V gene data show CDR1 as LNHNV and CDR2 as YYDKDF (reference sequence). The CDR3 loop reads CATSYRGGDYEQYF. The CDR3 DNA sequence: TGTGCCACCAGCTACCGGGGGGGAGACTACGAGCAGTACTTC.